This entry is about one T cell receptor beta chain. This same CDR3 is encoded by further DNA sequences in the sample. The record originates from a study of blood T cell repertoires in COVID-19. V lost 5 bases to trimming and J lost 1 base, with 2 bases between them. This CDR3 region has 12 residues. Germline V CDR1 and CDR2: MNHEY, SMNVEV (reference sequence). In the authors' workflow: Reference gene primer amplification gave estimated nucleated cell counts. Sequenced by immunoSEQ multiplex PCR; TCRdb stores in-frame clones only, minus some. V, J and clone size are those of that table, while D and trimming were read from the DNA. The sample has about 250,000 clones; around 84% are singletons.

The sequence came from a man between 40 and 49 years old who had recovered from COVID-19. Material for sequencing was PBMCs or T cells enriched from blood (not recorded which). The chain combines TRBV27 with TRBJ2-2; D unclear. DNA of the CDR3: TGTGCCAGCAGTCAGAACACCGGGGAGCTGTTTTTT. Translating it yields CASSQNTGELFF.